Presented here are 15 T cell receptor beta chains from one specimen sequenced in a study of monozygotic twins with inflammatory bowel disease. TCRdb reprocessed the 5' RACE reads and keeps a single row for each CDR3 protein, giving no DNA. Across 200,000 to 250,000 distinct CDR3 sequences, the top ten clones capture 1.6% of the sample. The specimen sequenced was blood. The receptors shown here come from a human donor with ulcerative colitis or Crohn's disease, or a healthy co-twin of an affected twin (not recorded which).

The chain couples TRBV5-1 to TRBJ2-1; TCRdb selects TRBD1, and the lack of DNA leaves this call unchecked. Germline lookup yields CDR1 SGHRS and CDR2 YFSETQ. The CDR3 is made up of 19 amino acids. This CDR3 is CASSLGRTGVDQGGHEQFF.

The chain recombines TRBV12-3 or TRBV12-4 with TRBJ1-1; TCRdb's D call of TRBD1 is untestable without DNA. The CDR3 totals 14 residues. The CDR3 loop reads CASSPSDTYTEAFF.

This sequence joins TRBV20-1 and TRBJ2-5. Germline V lookup: CDR1 DFQATT, CDR2 SNEGSKA (reference sequence). This CDR3 region has 12 residues. This chain's CDR3 is CSARATQETQYF.

The chain has TRBV20-1 and TRBJ2-7; TCRdb names TRBD1, which stays unverified in the absence of DNA. CDR3 length: 13 amino acids. CDR1 and CDR2 (germline): DFQATT, SNEGSKA (reference sequence). CDR3 sequence: CSARDGRDHEQYF.

This chain links TRBV5-1 with TRBJ1-2; no DNA is available, so the TRBD1 call from TCRdb remains unchecked. The germline V gene encodes CDR1 SGHRS and CDR2 YFSETQ. CDR3 length: 14 residues. CDR3 amino acids: CASSQGGNYNGYTF.

V is TRBV12-3 or TRBV12-4 and J is TRBJ2-3; the D call from TCRdb, TRBD1, cannot be confirmed without DNA. CDR3 length: 13 amino acids. The CDR3 is CASLGQGTDTQYF.

V usage is TRBV24-1 and J usage is TRBJ2-1; no DNA is available, so the TRBD1 call from TCRdb remains unchecked. CDR1 KGHDR and CDR2 SFDVKD come from the germline V gene. CDR3 length equals 16 residues. The CDR3 sequence is CATSGTGVLSYNEQFF.

This sequence joins TRBV10-3 and TRBJ2-5; the TCRdb call, TRBD1, lacks DNA for checking. Germline V gene lookup returns CDR1 ENHRY and CDR2 SYGVKD. The CDR3 spans 14 residues. The chain's CDR3 is CAIRNAGPEETQYF.

V is TRBV27 and J is TRBJ2-5; the D gene TCRdb calls, TRBD1, cannot be checked with no DNA. Germline V gene data show CDR1 as MNHEY and CDR2 as SMNVEV (reference sequence). The CDR3 is 14 residues long. CDR3 sequence: CASAGQGFPETQYF.

J is TRBJ2-1 and V is TRBV7-8; TCRdb names TRBD1, which stays unverified in the absence of DNA. The CDR3 extends over 16 amino acids. Germline CDR1 and CDR2: SGHVS and FQNEAQ. The chain's CDR3 is CASSFGRGGAYNEQFF.

The chain joins TRBV20-1 to TRBJ2-1; TCRdb's D call of TRBD1 is untestable without DNA. The germline V gene has CDR1 DFQATT and CDR2 SNEGSKA (reference sequence). This CDR3 is built from 13 residues. The CDR3 sequence is CSARTGGYNEQFF.

J is TRBJ1-3 and V is TRBV6-1. The germline V gene has CDR1 MNHNS and CDR2 SASEGT. The CDR3 contains 16 residues. CDR3 protein: CASSDVVGTLGNTIYF.

The chain combines TRBV20-1 with TRBJ1-5. The CDR3 covers 14 residues. Germline loops: CDR1 DFQATT, CDR2 SNEGSKA (reference sequence). The CDR3 here is CSAPGRGGEGPQHF.

This chain links TRBV10-2 with TRBJ2-1; no DNA is available, so the TRBD1 call from TCRdb remains unchecked. The germline gives CDR1 WSHSY, CDR2 SAAADI. CDR3 length equals 17 residues. CDR3 protein: CASSNLSGAGGLNEQFF.

The J gene is TRBJ2-7, the V gene TRBV5-1; TCRdb's D call, TRBD1, is unchecked because there is no DNA. CDR3 length: 16 amino acids. Germline V gene lookup returns CDR1 SGHRS and CDR2 YFSETQ. The CDR3 is CASSFRSGQGIWEQYF. Looking up the rest from reference TRBV5-1 and TRBJ2-7 gives the full variable domain: KAGVTQTPRYLIKTRGQQVTLSCSPISGHRSVSWYQQTPGQGLQFLFEYFSETQRNKGNFPGRFSGRQFSNSRSEMNVSTLELGDSALYLCASSFRSGQGIWEQYFGPGTRLTVT.